Listed below are T cell receptor beta chains from one sample, sequenced in a study of blood T cell repertoires in COVID-19. Method: immunoSEQ multiplex PCR; TCRdb's copy keeps in-frame clones and lacks some. The sample lists about 320,000 clones, around 80% occurring once. The sequenced sample consisted of peripheral blood. The receptors were sampled from a woman aged 45-60 years with acute or convalescent COVID-19. CDR3s include the opening cysteine and the closing phenylalanine or tryptophan. D genes are given only for firm matches. Expanded clones are given a class, and other clones once, few, many or no size at all.

clone_size: -
j_call: TRBJ1-2
v_call: TRBV13
d_call: TRBD1
cdr3_aa: CASRTAGGYGYTF
cdr3_nt: TGTGCCAGCAGGACCGCAGGGGGGTACGGCTACACCTTC

clone_size: few
j_call: TRBJ1-2
v_call: TRBV28
d_call: -
cdr3_aa: CAILIRAAGYTF
cdr3_nt: TGTGCCATCCTCATCAGGGCGGCCGGCTACACCTTC

clone_size: -
j_call: TRBJ2-6
v_call: TRBV5-1
d_call: -
cdr3_aa: CASSSGFPISGANVLTF
cdr3_nt: TGCGCCAGCAGCAGTGGCTTTCCAATCTCTGGGGCCAACGTCCTGACTTTC

clone_size: once
j_call: TRBJ1-1
v_call: TRBV3-1/TRBV3-2
d_call: -
cdr3_aa: CASSPSGGSGTEAFF
cdr3_nt: TGTGCCAGCAGCCCCTCCGGGGGAAGTGGCACTGAAGCTTTCTTT

clone_size: -
j_call: TRBJ2-1
v_call: TRBV10-3
d_call: -
cdr3_aa: CAISEKANEQFF
cdr3_nt: TGTGCCATCAGTGAAAAAGCCAATGAGCAGTTCTTC

clone_size: -
j_call: TRBJ2-5
v_call: TRBV19
d_call: -
cdr3_aa: CARITRVGGETQYF
cdr3_nt: TGTGCCAGAATTACGCGGGTAGGAGGAGAGACCCAGTACTTC

clone_size: -
j_call: TRBJ2-7
v_call: TRBV27
d_call: -
cdr3_aa: CASSLSNGDEQYF
cdr3_nt: TGTGCCAGCAGTTTATCGAACGGAGACGAGCAGTACTTC

clone_size: -
j_call: TRBJ2-3
v_call: TRBV5-4
d_call: TRBD1
cdr3_aa: CASSGSQGAGTDTQYF
cdr3_nt: TGTGCCAGCAGCGGGTCACAGGGGGCTGGGACAGATACGCAGTATTTT

clone_size: -
j_call: TRBJ2-3
v_call: TRBV24-1
d_call: -
cdr3_aa: CATSDSGVADTQYF
cdr3_nt: TGTGCCACCAGTGATTCCGGGGTGGCAGATACGCAGTATTTT

clone_size: -
j_call: TRBJ2-3
v_call: TRBV2
d_call: TRBD2
cdr3_aa: CASSEVRGGDTQYF
cdr3_nt: TGTGCCAGCAGTGAAGTTCGGGGGGGGGATACGCAGTATTTT

clone_size: -
j_call: TRBJ2-2
v_call: TRBV6-5
d_call: -
cdr3_aa: CASSYQRGTGELFF
cdr3_nt: TGTGCCAGCAGTTATCAAAGGGGCACCGGGGAGCTGTTTTTT

clone_size: -
j_call: TRBJ1-1
v_call: TRBV7-2
d_call: TRBD1
cdr3_aa: CASSLGGGQGQEAFF
cdr3_nt: TGTGCCAGCAGCTTAGGGGGGGGACAGGGGCAAGAAGCTTTCTTT

clone_size: once
j_call: TRBJ2-1
v_call: TRBV7-9
d_call: TRBD2
cdr3_aa: CASSAWWTSNYNEQFF
cdr3_nt: TGTGCCAGCAGCGCCTGGTGGACTAGCAATTACAATGAGCAGTTCTTC

clone_size: -
j_call: TRBJ2-2
v_call: TRBV9
d_call: TRBD2
cdr3_aa: CASRLARNTGELFF
cdr3_nt: TGTGCCAGCCGACTAGCGAGGAACACCGGGGAGCTGTTTTTT

clone_size: -
j_call: TRBJ1-1
v_call: TRBV10-3
d_call: TRBD1
cdr3_aa: CAMGQVGRGTEAFF
cdr3_nt: TGTGCCATGGGACAGGTAGGGAGAGGGACTGAAGCTTTCTTT

clone_size: once
j_call: TRBJ1-1
v_call: TRBV5-1
d_call: TRBD1
cdr3_aa: CASSANTGGGREAFF
cdr3_nt: TGCGCCAGCAGCGCAAATACAGGGGGCGGAAGAGAAGCTTTCTTT

clone_size: -
j_call: TRBJ2-7
v_call: TRBV27
d_call: -
cdr3_aa: CASSLSTGLLEQYF
cdr3_nt: TGTGCCAGCAGTTTATCGACAGGACTCCTCGAGCAGTACTTC

clone_size: -
j_call: TRBJ2-3
v_call: TRBV10-3
d_call: TRBD1
cdr3_aa: CAIRDRVDTQYF
cdr3_nt: TGTGCCATCCGGGACAGGGTAGATACGCAGTATTTT

clone_size: once
j_call: TRBJ2-7
v_call: TRBV7-2
d_call: -
cdr3_aa: CASSLIQSTYEQYF
cdr3_nt: TGTGCCAGCAGCTTGATACAGTCTACCTACGAGCAGTACTTC

clone_size: -
j_call: TRBJ2-5
v_call: TRBV5-6
d_call: TRBD2
cdr3_aa: CASSFAGAGETQYF
cdr3_nt: TGTGCCAGCAGCTTTGCGGGAGCCGGGGAGACCCAGTACTTC

clone_size: -
j_call: TRBJ2-3
v_call: TRBV4-3
d_call: -
cdr3_aa: CASSQESRQDTQYF
cdr3_nt: TGCGCCAGCAGCCAAGAATCGAGGCAAGATACGCAGTATTTT

clone_size: -
j_call: TRBJ2-3
v_call: TRBV6-4
d_call: TRBD2
cdr3_aa: CASSEGGRSDTQYF
cdr3_nt: TGTGCCAGCAGTGAGGGCGGGAGGTCAGATACGCAGTATTTT

clone_size: -
j_call: TRBJ2-5
v_call: TRBV9
d_call: -
cdr3_aa: CASNLVEETQYF
cdr3_nt: TGTGCCAGCAACCTAGTGGAAGAGACCCAGTACTTC

clone_size: -
j_call: TRBJ1-4
v_call: TRBV5-1
d_call: -
cdr3_aa: CASSLRGEPGGKLFF
cdr3_nt: TGCGCCAGCAGCTTGAGAGGTGAACCCGGCGGAAAACTGTTTTTT

clone_size: -
j_call: TRBJ1-4
v_call: TRBV6-6
d_call: -
cdr3_aa: CASTRRGNNEKLFF
cdr3_nt: TGTGCCAGCACCAGGCGGGGGAATAATGAAAAACTGTTTTTT

clone_size: -
j_call: TRBJ1-1
v_call: TRBV19
d_call: -
cdr3_aa: CASTITGSPKSMNTEAFF
cdr3_nt: TGTGCCAGTACCATAACAGGCTCCCCGAAGAGTATGAACACTGAAGCTTTCTTT

clone_size: -
j_call: TRBJ1-6
v_call: TRBV7-2
d_call: -
cdr3_aa: CASSSQGSNSPLHF
cdr3_nt: TGTGCCAGCAGCTCCCAGGGTAGCAATTCACCCCTCCACTTT

clone_size: once
j_call: TRBJ2-3
v_call: TRBV11-2
d_call: TRBD2
cdr3_aa: CASSLGLFSSGGEDTQYF
cdr3_nt: TGTGCCAGCAGTTTGGGCCTTTTTTCTAGCGGGGGGGAAGATACGCAGTATTTT

clone_size: -
j_call: TRBJ2-3
v_call: TRBV24-1
d_call: -
cdr3_aa: CATSDPARGTDTQYF
cdr3_nt: TGTGCCACCAGTGATCCGGCCAGGGGCACAGATACGCAGTATTTT

clone_size: once
j_call: TRBJ2-1
v_call: TRBV11-3
d_call: TRBD2
cdr3_aa: CASSLGAGAGGSYNEQFF
cdr3_nt: TGTGCCAGCAGCTTAGGGGCGGGAGCGGGAGGATCCTACAATGAGCAGTTCTTC

clone_size: -
j_call: TRBJ2-1
v_call: TRBV5-4
d_call: TRBD2
cdr3_aa: CASSFQAGPYNEQFF
cdr3_nt: TGTGCCAGCAGCTTTCAAGCGGGACCCTACAATGAGCAGTTCTTC

clone_size: once
j_call: TRBJ2-1
v_call: TRBV14
d_call: TRBD2
cdr3_aa: CASSHRDYLQRQFF
cdr3_nt: TGTGCCAGCAGCCACCGGGACTACCTACAAAGGCAGTTCTTC

clone_size: -
j_call: TRBJ1-2
v_call: TRBV12-3/TRBV12-4
d_call: -
cdr3_aa: CASRLRGGQGYTF
cdr3_nt: TGTGCCAGCAGATTACGGGGGGGGCAAGGCTACACCTTC

clone_size: -
j_call: TRBJ2-7
v_call: TRBV25-1
d_call: TRBD1
cdr3_aa: CASTGQGLYEQYF
cdr3_nt: TGTGCCAGCACGGGACAGGGACTCTACGAGCAGTACTTC

clone_size: -
j_call: TRBJ1-2
v_call: TRBV19
d_call: TRBD1
cdr3_aa: CASRPGTADNYGYTF
cdr3_nt: TGTGCCAGTAGACCGGGGACAGCTGATAACTATGGCTACACCTTC

clone_size: -
j_call: TRBJ1-3
v_call: TRBV4-1
d_call: TRBD1
cdr3_aa: CASSTGTNTIYF
cdr3_nt: TGCGCCAGCTCGACAGGGACGAACACCATATATTTT

clone_size: once
j_call: TRBJ2-1
v_call: TRBV5-1
d_call: TRBD2
cdr3_aa: CASSFETSGGGDEQFF
cdr3_nt: TGCGCCAGCAGCTTCGAGACTAGCGGGGGAGGGGATGAGCAGTTCTTC

clone_size: -
j_call: TRBJ1-5
v_call: TRBV10-3
d_call: -
cdr3_aa: CAISELGVDQPQHF
cdr3_nt: TGTGCCATCAGTGAGTTAGGGGTCGATCAGCCCCAGCATTTT

clone_size: -
j_call: TRBJ2-5
v_call: TRBV7-8
d_call: -
cdr3_aa: CASSPVPSGQETQYF
cdr3_nt: TGTGCCAGCAGCCCCGTTCCTTCCGGGCAAGAGACCCAGTACTTC

clone_size: -
j_call: TRBJ2-5
v_call: TRBV12-5
d_call: -
cdr3_aa: CASGLGQGPQETQYF
cdr3_nt: TGTGCTAGTGGTTTGGGGCAGGGGCCCCAAGAGACCCAGTACTTC

clone_size: once
j_call: TRBJ1-6
v_call: TRBV30
d_call: -
cdr3_aa: CAWSVRDAGSPLHF
cdr3_nt: TGTGCCTGGAGTGTTCGGGATGCTGGATCACCCCTCCACTTT

clone_size: few
j_call: TRBJ2-7
v_call: TRBV6-2/TRBV6-3
d_call: -
cdr3_aa: CASSSFFEQYF
cdr3_nt: TGTGCCAGCAGTTCCTTTTTCGAGCAGTACTTC

clone_size: -
j_call: TRBJ2-2
v_call: TRBV15
d_call: -
cdr3_aa: CATSRVLSPGTGELFF
cdr3_nt: TGTGCCACCAGCAGAGTACTCAGCCCAGGAACCGGGGAGCTGTTTTTT

clone_size: -
j_call: TRBJ1-2
v_call: TRBV29-1
d_call: -
cdr3_aa: CSVDWGDRGYTF
cdr3_nt: TGCAGCGTTGATTGGGGGGATCGAGGCTACACCTTC

clone_size: -
j_call: TRBJ1-1
v_call: TRBV11-2
d_call: -
cdr3_aa: CASSSLRAEAEAFF
cdr3_nt: TGTGCCAGCAGCTCTCTCCGGGCGGAGGCTGAAGCTTTCTTT

clone_size: -
j_call: TRBJ1-2
v_call: TRBV30
d_call: -
cdr3_aa: CAWSVKQGRGYTF
cdr3_nt: TGTGCCTGGAGTGTCAAACAGGGCAGAGGCTACACCTTC

clone_size: -
j_call: TRBJ1-2
v_call: TRBV7-9
d_call: -
cdr3_aa: CASSLVAWGSFDYGYTF
cdr3_nt: TGTGCCAGCAGCTTAGTGGCGTGGGGCTCATTTGACTATGGCTACACCTTC

clone_size: -
j_call: TRBJ1-1
v_call: TRBV7-8
d_call: TRBD1
cdr3_aa: CASSLGPGGITEAFF
cdr3_nt: TGTGCCAGCAGCTTAGGCCCAGGGGGCATCACTGAAGCTTTCTTT

clone_size: -
j_call: TRBJ1-2
v_call: TRBV7-2
d_call: -
cdr3_aa: CASSVGQIYGYTF
cdr3_nt: TGTGCCAGCAGCGTGGGACAAATCTATGGCTACACCTTC

clone_size: -
j_call: TRBJ2-1
v_call: TRBV7-3
d_call: -
cdr3_aa: CASSLRQGTALAARGDEQFF
cdr3_nt: TGTGCCAGCAGCTTACGACAGGGAACCGCACTAGCGGCCAGGGGAGATGAGCAGTTCTTC